This T cell receptor beta chain comes out of a study of blood T cells in healthy people across ages. Germline lookup yields CDR1 SEHNR and CDR2 FQNEAQ (reference sequence). There are 13 residues in the CDR3. The germline V and J ends were trimmed by 5 bases and 2 bases, with 7 bases remaining between them. Study outcomes and limitations: More naive CD4+ cells and higher diversity were found in long-lived than in aged donors. Diversity of TCR beta correlated strongly with naive T cell percentage.

On this clonotype itself: Its specificity is not known.

Investigators took about 9.2 milliliters of peripheral blood from every donor. Alongside a J-beta primer mix, a sample-barcoded 5' primer served in a second PCR lasting about 7 to 11 cycles. TCRdb reanalysed the 5' RACE reads using MiXCR and keeps one entry per CDR3 protein. The sample includes about 940,000 distinct CDR3 sequences, roughly 48% seen only once; the top ten take around an eighth. The chain uses TRBV7-9 and TRBJ2-4, with D possibly matching TRBD2 (5 bases). This clonotype was sampled from a man aged 25-45 years in good health. Sequencing used blood. CDR3 nucleotides: TGTGCCAGCAGCGGACTTACCAAAAACATTCAGTACTTC. This codes for CASSGLTKNIQYF.